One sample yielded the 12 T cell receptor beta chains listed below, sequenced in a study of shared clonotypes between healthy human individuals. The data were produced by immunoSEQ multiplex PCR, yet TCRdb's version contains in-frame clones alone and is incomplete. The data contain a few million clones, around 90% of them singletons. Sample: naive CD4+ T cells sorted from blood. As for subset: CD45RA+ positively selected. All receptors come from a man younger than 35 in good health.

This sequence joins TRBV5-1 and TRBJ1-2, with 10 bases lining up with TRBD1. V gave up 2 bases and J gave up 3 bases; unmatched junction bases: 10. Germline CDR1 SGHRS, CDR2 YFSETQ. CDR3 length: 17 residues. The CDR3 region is CASSFVDRDRGDYGYTF. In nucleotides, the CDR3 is TGCGCCAGCAGCTTTGTGGATCGGGACAGGGGAGACTATGGCTACACCTTC.

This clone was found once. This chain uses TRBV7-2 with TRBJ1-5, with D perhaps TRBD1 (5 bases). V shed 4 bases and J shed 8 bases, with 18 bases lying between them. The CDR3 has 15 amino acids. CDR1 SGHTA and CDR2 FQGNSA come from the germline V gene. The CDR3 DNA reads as TGTGCCAGCAGCTACGACCGGGACGGCCACAAGCCCCAGCATTTT. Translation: CASSYDRDGHKPQHF. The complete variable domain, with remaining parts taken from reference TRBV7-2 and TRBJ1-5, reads GAGVSQSPSNKVTEKGKDVELRCDPISGHTALYWYRQSLGQGLEFLIYFQGNSAPDKSGLPSDRFSAERTGGSVSTLTIQRTQQEDSAVYLCASSYDRDGHKPQHFGDGTRLSIL.

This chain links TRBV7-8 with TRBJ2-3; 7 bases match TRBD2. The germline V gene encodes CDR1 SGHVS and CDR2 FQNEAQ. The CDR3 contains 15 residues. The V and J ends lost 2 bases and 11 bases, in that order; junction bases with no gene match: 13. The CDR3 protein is CASSLRGASRGGQYF. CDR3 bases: TGTGCCAGCAGCTTACGGGGAGCCTCGCGCGGGGGGCAGTATTTT.

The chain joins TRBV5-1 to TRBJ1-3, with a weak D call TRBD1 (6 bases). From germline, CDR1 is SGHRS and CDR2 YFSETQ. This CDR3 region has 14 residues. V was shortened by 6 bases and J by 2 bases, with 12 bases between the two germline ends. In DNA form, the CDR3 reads TGCGCCAGCACCGTGGGGGGGCCTGGAAACACCATATATTTT. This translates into CASTVGGPGNTIYF.

CDR3 sequence: CASSLGQTNGYTF. DNA for the CDR3: TGTGCCAGCAGCTTAGGACAAACGAATGGCTACACCTTC. The V and J genes are TRBV7-9 and TRBJ1-2; D unresolved. Germline lookup yields CDR1 SEHNR and CDR2 FQNEAQ (reference sequence). This CDR3 region has 13 residues. V lost 1 base and J lost 6, with 9 bases in between.

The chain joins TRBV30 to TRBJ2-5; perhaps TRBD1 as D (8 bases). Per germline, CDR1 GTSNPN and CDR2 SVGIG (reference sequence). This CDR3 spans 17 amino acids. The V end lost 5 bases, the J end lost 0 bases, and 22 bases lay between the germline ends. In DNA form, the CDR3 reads TGTGCCTGGGCACGCAGGGGGCGAGCGGGGAACCAAGAGACCCAGTACTTC. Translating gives CAWARRGRAGNQETQYF.

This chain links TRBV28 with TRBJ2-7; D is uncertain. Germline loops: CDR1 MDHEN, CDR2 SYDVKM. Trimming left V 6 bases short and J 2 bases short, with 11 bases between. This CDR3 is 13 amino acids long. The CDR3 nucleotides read TGTGCCAGCAGCGATGGGCCCGCCTACGAGCAGTACTTC. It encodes CASSDGPAYEQYF.

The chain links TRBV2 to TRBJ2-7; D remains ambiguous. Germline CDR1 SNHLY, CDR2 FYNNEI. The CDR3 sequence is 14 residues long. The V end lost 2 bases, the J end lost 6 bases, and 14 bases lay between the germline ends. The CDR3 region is CASSESPGRSEQYF. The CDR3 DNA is TGTGCCAGCAGTGAATCCCCAGGCCGTTCCGAGCAGTACTTC.

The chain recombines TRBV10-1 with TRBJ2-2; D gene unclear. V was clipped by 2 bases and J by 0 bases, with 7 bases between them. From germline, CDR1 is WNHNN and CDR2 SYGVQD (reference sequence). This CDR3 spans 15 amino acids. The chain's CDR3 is CASSETSTNTGELFF. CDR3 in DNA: TGCGCCAGCAGTGAGACTTCGACGAACACCGGGGAGCTGTTTTTT.

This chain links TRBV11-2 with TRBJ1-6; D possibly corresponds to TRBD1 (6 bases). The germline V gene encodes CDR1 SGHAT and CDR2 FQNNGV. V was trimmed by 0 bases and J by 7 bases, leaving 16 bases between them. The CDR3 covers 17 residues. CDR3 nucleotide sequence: TGTGCCAGCAGCTTAGATCTAACGGGGGCGCGGAATTCACCCCTCCACTTT. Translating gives CASSLDLTGARNSPLHF. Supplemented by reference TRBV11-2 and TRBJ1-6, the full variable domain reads EAGVAQSPRYKIIEKRQSVAFWCNPISGHATLYWYQQILGQGPKLLIQFQNNGVVDDSQLPKDRFSAERLKGVDSTLKIQPAKLEDSAVYLCASSLDLTGARNSPLHFGNGTRLTVT.

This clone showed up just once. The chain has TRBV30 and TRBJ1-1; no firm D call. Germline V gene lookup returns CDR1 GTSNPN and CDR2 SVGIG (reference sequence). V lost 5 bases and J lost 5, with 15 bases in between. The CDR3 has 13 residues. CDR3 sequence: CAWSARSRTEAFF. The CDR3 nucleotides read TGTGCCTGGTCTGCCCGTTCTAGGACTGAAGCTTTCTTT.

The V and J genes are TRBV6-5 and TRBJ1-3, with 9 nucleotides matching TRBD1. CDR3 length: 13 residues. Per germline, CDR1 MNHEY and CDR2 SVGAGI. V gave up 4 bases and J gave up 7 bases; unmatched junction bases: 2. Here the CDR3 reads CASSFGQGNTIYF. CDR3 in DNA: TGTGCCAGCAGTTTCGGACAGGGGAACACCATATATTTT.